This TCR beta chain was profiled in a study of cytomegalovirus exposure and HLA in healthy donors. The study's findings and limits: Productive rates of about 87% or about 30% were seen for most TCR beta V segments in an earlier analysis.

This clone has just a few counts. Its target is not known. PCR employed 60 Vbeta and 13 Jbeta primers. Only in-frame clones appear in the TCRdb table, and some are missing; sequencing was by immunoSEQ multiplex PCR. The data show 150,000 to 190,000 clones, roughly 84% seen once. After removal of 6 bases from V and 3 bases from J, the junction contained 1 base not matched to a gene. CDR1 is MNHNS and CDR2 is SASEGT in the germline V gene. The CDR3 spans 14 residues. The specimen sequenced was PBMCs. The receptor was isolated from a young woman in good health and CMV-seronegative. V usage is TRBV6-1 and J usage is TRBJ2-3, with TRBD2 identical over 12 bases. The CDR3 sequence: CASRLAGGTDTQYF. Here the CDR3 DNA reads TGTGCCAGCAGACTAGCGGGAGGTACAGATACGCAGTATTTT.